The 15 T cell receptor beta chains below all came from one sample that was sequenced in a study of OX40 agonist ivuxolimab in advanced cancers. Clones were sequenced by immunoSEQ multiplex PCR, and TCRdb holds only the in-frame ones, with some missing. This sample has tens of thousands of clones, with 75% to 85% found just once. Sequenced here: CD4+ or CD8+ T cells sorted from blood, sampled in a trial of the OX40 agonist ivuxolimab. These receptors all stem from an adult with an advanced solid tumor such as melanoma, head and neck, liver or kidney cancer.

The rearrangement joins TRBV6-1 to TRBJ1-4; 7 nucleotides line up with TRBD1. V dropped 0 bases and J dropped 11; count of bases not matched to a gene: 3. This CDR3 spans 13 amino acids. CDR1 and CDR2 (germline): MNHNS, SASEGT. For the CDR3, the DNA is TGTGCCAGCAGTGAAGCAGGGGGCGGCAAACTGTTTTTT. Its protein product is CASSEAGGGKLFF.

The chain is built from TRBV6-6 and TRBJ1-1; D may be TRBD1 (5 bases). The germline V gene encodes CDR1 MNHNY and CDR2 SVGAGI (reference sequence). The CDR3 loop spans 12 amino acids. Between the trimmed V and J ends, which lost 4 bases and 4 bases, there was a span of 7 bases. Here the CDR3 DNA reads TGTGCCAGCAGTTGGGGGGGCACTGAAGCTTTCTTT. Its protein product is CASSWGGTEAFF.

The chain uses TRBV2 and TRBJ2-5; unclear D gene. The CDR3 sequence is 11 residues long. CDR1 is SNHLY and CDR2 is FYNNEI in the germline V gene. The ends were cut back, 6 bases at V and 3 bases at J, with 5 bases in the middle. This CDR3 is CASRPEETQYF. Written as DNA, the CDR3 is TGTGCCAGCAGGCCAGAAGAGACCCAGTACTTC.

V usage is TRBV25-1 and J usage is TRBJ2-5, with D perhaps given as TRBD1 or TRBD2 (6 bases each). The CDR3 runs 15 residues. The ends were cut back, 6 bases at V and 5 bases at J, with 19 bases in the middle. CDR1 and CDR2 (germline): MGHDK, SYGVNS. The CDR3 sequence is CASSEQRGAGETQYF. For the CDR3, the DNA is TGTGCCAGCAGCGAGCAGAGGGGGGCGGGGGAGACCCAGTACTTC.

The chain links TRBV9 to TRBJ2-3; D ambiguous. Germline V lookup: CDR1 SGDLS, CDR2 YYNGEE. V lost 0 bases, J lost 5 bases, and 4 bases lay in between. The CDR3 has 12 residues. DNA for the CDR3: TGTGCCAGCAGCGTAGGGGTAGATACGCAGTATTTT. This gives the protein CASSVGVDTQYF.

The chain is built from TRBV6-6 and TRBJ2-7, with D possibly being TRBD2 (6 bases). Trimming left V 0 bases short and J 7 bases short, with 10 bases between. The CDR3 is made up of 13 amino acids. CDR1 is MNHNY and CDR2 is SVGAGI in the germline V gene (reference sequence). This CDR3 reads CASSYSIAGEQYF. The CDR3 nucleotides read TGTGCCAGCAGTTACTCTATCGCGGGAGAGCAGTACTTC.

This clone has more than one count but fewer than ten. V gene TRBV7-9 combines with J gene TRBJ1-2, with D unclear. The CDR3 extends over 13 amino acids. With 4 bases removed from V and 4 bases from J, the gap between germline ends came to 10 bases. In germline, CDR1 is SEHNR, CDR2 FQNEAQ (reference sequence). CDR3 residues: CASSSDPVYGYTF. CDR3 nucleotide sequence: TGTGCCAGCAGCTCGGACCCAGTCTATGGCTACACCTTC.

The DNA of the CDR3 is TGTGCCAGCAGCCTATCTGGAAATACGCAGTATTTT. Its translation is CASSLSGNTQYF. The rearrangement joins TRBV7-9 to TRBJ2-3, with D unclear. The V end lost 5 bases, the J end lost 7 bases, and 10 bases lay between the germline ends. The CDR3 spans 12 residues. Per the germline V gene, CDR1 is SEHNR and CDR2 is FQNEAQ (reference sequence).

CDR3 nucleotides: TGTGCCTGGAGTGAGAGGGGTCTTTATGGCTACACCTTC. As protein: CAWSERGLYGYTF. The V and J genes are TRBV30 and TRBJ1-2; tentative D call: TRBD1 (5 bases). V lost 1 base and J lost 5, with 11 bases in between. The germline gives CDR1 GTSNPN, CDR2 SVGIG (reference sequence). The CDR3 is made up of 13 amino acids.

The V call is TRBV7-2, the J call TRBJ2-7; D gene unclear. The CDR3 has 16 amino acids. Germline assignment: CDR1 SGHTA and CDR2 FQGNSA. Trimming took 1 base from V and 0 from J, leaving 13 bases between them. The CDR3 protein is CASSLDEGTSSYEQYF. CDR3 sequence (DNA): TGTGCCAGCAGCTTAGATGAAGGCACATCCTCCTACGAGCAGTACTTC.

This clone showed up just a few times. V and J are TRBV11-2 and TRBJ1-2; D ambiguous. The germline V and J ends were trimmed by 1 base and 6 bases, with 6 bases remaining between them. The germline CDR1 and CDR2 sequences are SGHAT and FQNNGV. The CDR3 is made up of 12 amino acids. Written as DNA, the CDR3 is TGTGCCAGCAGCTTAGTGGGGAATGGCTACACCTTC. Translation gives CASSLVGNGYTF.

CDR3 sequence (DNA): TGCGCCAGCAGCTTGGGTAGCGGCTTCACAGATACGCAGTATTTT. It is translated as CASSLGSGFTDTQYF. The chain combines TRBV5-1 with TRBJ2-3, with D possibly TRBD2 on 6 matching bases. Germline V gene lookup returns CDR1 SGHRS and CDR2 YFSETQ. The V end lost 0 bases, the J end lost 2 bases, and 10 bases lay between the germline ends. CDR3 length: 15 residues.

This clone was observed a single time. This chain joins TRBV5-6 and TRBJ2-2; D is perhaps TRBD1 (6 bases). There are 15 residues in the CDR3. Germline lookup yields CDR1 SGHDT and CDR2 YYEEEE. V was shortened by 7 bases and J by 3 bases, with 16 bases between the two germline ends. CDR3 bases: TGTGCCAGCGGTCCGGACAGATTAGACACCGGGGAGCTGTTTTTT. Translation: CASGPDRLDTGELFF.

This chain joins TRBV7-2 and TRBJ2-2; D remains ambiguous. Germline values: CDR1 SGHTA, CDR2 FQGNSA. V was cut by 5 bases and J by 2 bases, with 12 bases left in between. The CDR3 contains 15 residues. The CDR3 reads CASSPGRTNTGELFF. CDR3 sequence (DNA): TGTGCCAGCAGCCCAGGAAGGACCAACACCGGGGAGCTGTTTTTT.

This clone was detected a few times. V gene TRBV28 combines with J gene TRBJ1-1, with D perhaps matching TRBD1 (5 bases). From germline, CDR1 is MDHEN and CDR2 SYDVKM. Trimming took 2 bases from V and 4 from J, leaving 23 bases between them. The CDR3 is made up of 18 amino acids. This CDR3 is CASSLGREFRGGGTEAFF. The CDR3 region has the DNA TGTGCCAGCAGTTTAGGCAGGGAGTTCCGAGGAGGTGGCACTGAAGCTTTCTTT.